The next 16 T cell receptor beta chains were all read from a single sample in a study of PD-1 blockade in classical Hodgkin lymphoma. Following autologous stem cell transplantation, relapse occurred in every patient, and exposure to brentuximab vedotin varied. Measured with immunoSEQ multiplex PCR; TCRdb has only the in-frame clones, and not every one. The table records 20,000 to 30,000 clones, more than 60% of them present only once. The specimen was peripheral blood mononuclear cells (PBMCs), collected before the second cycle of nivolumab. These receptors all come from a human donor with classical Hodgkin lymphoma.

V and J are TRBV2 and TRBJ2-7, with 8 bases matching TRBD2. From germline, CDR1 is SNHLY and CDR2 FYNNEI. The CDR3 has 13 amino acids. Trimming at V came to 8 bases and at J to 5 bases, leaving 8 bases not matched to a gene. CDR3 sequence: CASGKRESNEQYF. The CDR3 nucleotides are TGTGCCAGCGGAAAGCGGGAGAGTAACGAGCAGTACTTC. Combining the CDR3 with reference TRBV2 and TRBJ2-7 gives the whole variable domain EPEVTQTPSHQVTQMGQEVILRCVPISNHLYFYWYRQILGQKVEFLVSFYNNEISEKSEIFDDQFSVERPDGSNFTLKIRSTKLEDSAMYFCASGKRESNEQYFGPGTRLTVT.

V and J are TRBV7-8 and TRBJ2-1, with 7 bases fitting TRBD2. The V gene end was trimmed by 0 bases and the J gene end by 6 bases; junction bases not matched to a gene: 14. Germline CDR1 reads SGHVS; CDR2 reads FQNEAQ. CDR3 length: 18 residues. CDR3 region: CASSLAGQRGPPGNEQFF. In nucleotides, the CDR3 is TGTGCCAGCAGCTTAGCGGGCCAGCGGGGACCTCCTGGCAATGAGCAGTTCTTC.

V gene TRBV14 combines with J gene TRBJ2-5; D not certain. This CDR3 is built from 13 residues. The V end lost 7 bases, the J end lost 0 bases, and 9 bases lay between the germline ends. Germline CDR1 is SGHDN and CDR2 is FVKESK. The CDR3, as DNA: TGTGCCAGCAACGGGCACTACCAAGAGACCCAGTACTTC. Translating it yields CASNGHYQETQYF.

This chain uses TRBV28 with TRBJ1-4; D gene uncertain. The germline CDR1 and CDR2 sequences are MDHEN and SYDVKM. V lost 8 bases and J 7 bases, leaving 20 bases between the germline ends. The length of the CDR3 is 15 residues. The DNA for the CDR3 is TGTGCCAGCGCTTCTTTACGTGGACCCCGTGAAAAACTGTTTTTT. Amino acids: CASASLRGPREKLFF.

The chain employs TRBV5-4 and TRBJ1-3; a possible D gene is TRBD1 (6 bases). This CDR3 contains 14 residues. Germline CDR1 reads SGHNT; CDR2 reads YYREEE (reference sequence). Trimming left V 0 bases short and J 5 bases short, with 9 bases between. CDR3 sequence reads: CASSLGQARNTIYF. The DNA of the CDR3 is TGTGCCAGCAGCTTGGGACAGGCCCGAAACACCATATATTTT.

Here the CDR3 DNA reads TGCGCCAGCAGCTTGGCCCCTAGCGGATCCTACAATGAGCAGTTCTTC. It codes for CASSLAPSGSYNEQFF. The chain has TRBV5-1 and TRBJ2-1, with TRBD2 identical over 7 bases. The V segment lost 0 bases and the J segment 1 base; nucleotides outside the gene matches: 4. The CDR3 loop spans 16 amino acids. Germline lookup yields CDR1 SGHRS and CDR2 YFSETQ.

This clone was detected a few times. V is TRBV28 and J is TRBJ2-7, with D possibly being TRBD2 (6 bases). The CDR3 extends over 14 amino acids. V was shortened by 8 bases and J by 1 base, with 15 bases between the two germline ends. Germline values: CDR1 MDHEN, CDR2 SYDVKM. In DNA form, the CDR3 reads TGTGCCAGCTTCTCGGGAGAAGGTTCCTACGAGCAGTACTTC. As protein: CASFSGEGSYEQYF.

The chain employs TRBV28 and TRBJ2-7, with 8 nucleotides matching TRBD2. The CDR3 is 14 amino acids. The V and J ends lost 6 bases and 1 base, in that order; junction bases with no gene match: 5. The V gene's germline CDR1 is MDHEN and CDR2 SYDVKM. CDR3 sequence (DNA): TGTGCCAGCAGGGGGGTAGCGGGATCCTACGAGCAGTACTTC. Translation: CASRGVAGSYEQYF.

CDR3 nucleotides: TGCGCCAGCAGCTCCTTCGGCGCGGGGGAGCAGTACTTC. As protein: CASSSFGAGEQYF. The V and J genes are TRBV5-1 and TRBJ2-7; TRBD2 is a possible D gene (6 bases). Trimming left V 3 bases short and J 7 bases short, with 14 bases between. Germline values: CDR1 SGHRS, CDR2 YFSETQ. The CDR3 totals 13 residues. The full variable domain, completed using reference TRBV5-1 and TRBJ2-7, is KAGVTQTPRYLIKTRGQQVTLSCSPISGHRSVSWYQQTPGQGLQFLFEYFSETQRNKGNFPGRFSGRQFSNSRSEMNVSTLELGDSALYLCASSSFGAGEQYFGPGTRLTVT.

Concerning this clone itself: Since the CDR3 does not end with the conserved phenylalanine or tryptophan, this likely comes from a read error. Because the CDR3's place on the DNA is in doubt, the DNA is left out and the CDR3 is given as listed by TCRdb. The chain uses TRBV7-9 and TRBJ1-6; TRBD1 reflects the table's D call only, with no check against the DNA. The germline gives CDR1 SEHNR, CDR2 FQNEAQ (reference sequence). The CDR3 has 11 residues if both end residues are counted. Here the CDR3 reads CASSLWYRVEC.

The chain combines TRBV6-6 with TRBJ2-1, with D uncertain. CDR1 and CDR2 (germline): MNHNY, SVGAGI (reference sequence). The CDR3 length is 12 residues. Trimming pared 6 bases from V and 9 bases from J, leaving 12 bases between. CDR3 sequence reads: CASSYGLVEQFF. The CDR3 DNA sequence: TGTGCCAGCAGCTACGGGTTGGTTGAGCAGTTCTTC.

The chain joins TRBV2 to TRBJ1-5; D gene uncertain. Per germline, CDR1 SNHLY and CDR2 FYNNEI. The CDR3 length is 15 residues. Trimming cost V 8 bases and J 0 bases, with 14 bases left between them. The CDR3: CASSLSGPSNQPQHF. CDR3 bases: TGTGCCAGCTCGTTGTCAGGCCCTAGCAATCAGCCCCAGCATTTT.

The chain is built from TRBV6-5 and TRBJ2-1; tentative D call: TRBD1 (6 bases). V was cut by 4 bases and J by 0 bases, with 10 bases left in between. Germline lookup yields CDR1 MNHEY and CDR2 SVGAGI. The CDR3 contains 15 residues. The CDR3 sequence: CASSFRGSSYNEQFF. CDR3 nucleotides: TGTGCCAGCAGTTTCAGGGGAAGCTCCTACAATGAGCAGTTCTTC.

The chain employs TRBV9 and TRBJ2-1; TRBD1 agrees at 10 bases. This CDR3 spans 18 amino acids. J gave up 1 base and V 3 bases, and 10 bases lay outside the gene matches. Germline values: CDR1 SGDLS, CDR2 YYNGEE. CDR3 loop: CASSGPGQGIQSYNEQFF. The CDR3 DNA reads TGTGCCAGCAGCGGACCGGGACAGGGGATTCAATCCTACAATGAGCAGTTCTTC.

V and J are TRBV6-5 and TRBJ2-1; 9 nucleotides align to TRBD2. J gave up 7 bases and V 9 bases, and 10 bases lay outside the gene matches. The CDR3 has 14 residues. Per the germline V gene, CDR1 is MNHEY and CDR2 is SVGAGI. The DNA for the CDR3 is TGTGCCAGTAAAATAGCGGGAGAAGGGAATGAGCAGTTCTTC. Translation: CASKIAGEGNEQFF.

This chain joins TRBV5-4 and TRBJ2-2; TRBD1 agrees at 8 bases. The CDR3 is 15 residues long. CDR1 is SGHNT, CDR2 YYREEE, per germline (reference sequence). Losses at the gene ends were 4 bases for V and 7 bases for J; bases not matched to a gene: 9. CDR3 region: CASSAAGGSSGELFF. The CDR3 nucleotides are TGTGCCAGCAGCGCCGCAGGGGGCTCCAGCGGGGAGCTGTTTTTT.